Presented here are 5 T cell receptor beta chains from one specimen sequenced in a study of beta chain features in type 1 diabetes. Overall study results and limits: Type 1 diabetes patients had TCRB CDR3s that were shorter (moderately but significantly so) in all four CD4+ subsets.

These receptors have no known antigen. The investigators reverse transcribed all of the isolated RNA, so they sequenced expressed TCRB transcripts. The repertoire was sequenced with immunoSEQ multiplex PCR; TCRdb's copy has only in-frame clones and lacks some. The table includes 200,000 to 250,000 clones, approximately 14% detected once. Sequenced material: naive CD4+ T cells from blood. The source of these receptors is a man younger than 40 with type 1 diabetes.

The V gene is TRBV15, the J gene TRBJ1-5; 9 nucleotides match TRBD1. Germline CDR1 and CDR2: LNHNV and YYDKDF (reference sequence). The CDR3 is 18 amino acids. V trimming: 3 bases; J trimming: 0 bases; junction bases outside the gene matches: 9. The CDR3 DNA reads as TGTGCCACCAGCAGGGCACCGGGACAGGGTAATAGCAATCAGCCCCAGCATTTT. Residues: CATSRAPGQGNSNQPQHF.

This clone has just a few counts. The chain joins TRBV18 to TRBJ2-5; perhaps TRBD2 as D (6 bases). Germline lookup yields CDR1 KGHSH and CDR2 LQKENI. V was shortened by 3 bases and J by 5 bases, with 13 bases between the two germline ends. CDR3 length equals 14 residues. CDR3 amino acids: CASSPGGPGETQYF. The CDR3 nucleotides read TGTGCCAGCTCACCGGGAGGACCCGGGGAGACCCAGTACTTC.

J is TRBJ1-1 and V is TRBV7-9, with D unclear. Germline assignment: CDR1 SEHNR and CDR2 FQNEAQ (reference sequence). Trimming pared 5 bases from V and 5 bases from J, leaving 12 bases between. The CDR3 covers 13 residues. As DNA, the CDR3 is TGTGCCAGCAGCCGGGTGGCGGTGACTGAAGCTTTCTTT. This translates into CASSRVAVTEAFF.

This clone has more than one count but fewer than ten. The V gene is TRBV30, the J gene TRBJ2-7; 10 bases are a match to TRBD2. Per the germline V gene, CDR1 is GTSNPN and CDR2 is SVGIG (reference sequence). This CDR3 has 17 amino acids. V shed 5 bases, J shed 6 bases, and the junction held 19 bases outside the gene matches. The CDR3 DNA follows: TGTGCCTGGTCCTTTTCACGAACTAGCGGGATGTCTGGCGAGCAGTACTTC. Protein product: CAWSFSRTSGMSGEQYF.

This chain joins TRBV27 and TRBJ1-2; D unresolved. V was cut by 3 bases and J by 5 bases, with 7 bases left in between. Germline-derived CDR1 and CDR2 are MNHEY and SMNVEV (reference sequence). This CDR3 comprises 12 residues. CDR3 protein: CASSFGGYGYTF. The CDR3 DNA reads as TGTGCCAGCAGTTTCGGAGGATATGGCTACACCTTC.